The 28 T cell receptor beta chains below come from one sample, sequenced in a study of T-cell reconstitution after alpha-beta-depleted transplantation in children. Unique molecular identifiers tagged the TCRbeta library. TCRdb re-called the PCR reads through MiXCR, storing one row per CDR3 protein. The sample shows about 48,000 distinct CDR3 sequences, approximately 6% of them seen only once. The starting material was PBMCs, mostly from graft donor cells, obtained 60 days after TCRalphabeta/CD19-depleted stem cell transplant. The receptors shown here come from a female patient between 2 and 15 years old who had a stem cell transplant for aplastic anemia, so the T cells may come from the graft donor.

The table lists this clonotype with many counts. Germline is not matched at one junction end, which may reflect a read error. This sequence joins TRBV7-9 and TRBJ2-1; D perhaps matches TRBD2 (6 bases). Germline loops: CDR1 SEHNR, CDR2 FQNEAQ (reference sequence). This CDR3 comprises 15 residues. CDR3 nucleotide sequence: TGTGCCACCAGCTTGGAGGGGAGTCAATTCAATGAGCAGTTCTTC. Protein: CATSLEGSQFNEQFF.

This clonotype was counted many times. The chain carries TRBV20-1 and TRBJ1-2; the match to TRBD1 covers 8 bases. The CDR3 loop spans 13 amino acids. V lost 5 bases, J lost 6 bases, and 8 bases stayed unmatched. Germline V gene data show CDR1 as DFQATT and CDR2 as SNEGSKA (reference sequence). Written as DNA, the CDR3 is TGCAGTGCTTGGGGAGGACAGGGCAATGGCTACACCTTC. It translates to CSAWGGQGNGYTF.

This clonotype was recorded at least ten times. The chain couples TRBV12-3 or TRBV12-4 to TRBJ1-4, with D unresolved. This CDR3 has 17 residues. V shed 5 bases and J shed 3 bases, with 19 bases lying between them. Here the CDR3 DNA reads TGTGCCAGCAGTCCCCATGGGCGACTGGCGGCTAATGAAAAACTGTTTTTT. This gives the protein CASSPHGRLAANEKLFF.

Concerning this clonotype: A much larger clone lies one base from this, so it may be a read error. The chain uses TRBV3-1 and TRBJ2-5; D is uncertain. The CDR3 extends over 14 amino acids. With 4 bases removed from V and 5 bases from J, the gap between germline ends came to 14 bases. CDR1 and CDR2 from the germline V gene are LGHDT and YNNKEL (reference sequence). The CDR3 DNA is TGTGCCAGCAGCCTAGATGGGATAGATGAGACCCAGTACTTC. It specifies CASSLDGIDETQYF.

This clonotype was seen a handful of times. V usage is TRBV14 and J usage is TRBJ2-7, with 11 bases fitting TRBD2. The CDR3 is made up of 14 amino acids. Germline assignment: CDR1 SGHDN and CDR2 FVKESK. V lost 8 bases to trimming and J lost 3 bases; unmatched junction nucleotides: 6. The CDR3 DNA is TGTGCCAGCTCCTTTCTAGCGGGAGGCTACGAGCAGTACTTC. This sequence encodes CASSFLAGGYEQYF.

This clonotype was found many times. V and J are TRBV12-3 or TRBV12-4 and TRBJ1-1, with D hard to call. CDR3 size: 16 residues. The V gene lost 3 bases and the J gene lost 3 bases, with 17 bases spanning the gap. The CDR3 protein is CASSFWEIGSDTEAFF. CDR3 nucleotide sequence: TGTGCCAGCAGTTTCTGGGAAATCGGGTCGGACACTGAAGCTTTCTTT.

The chain combines TRBV6-1 with TRBJ1-2; 9 bases match TRBD1. The trim removed 4 bases at V and 4 bases at J, leaving 4 bases unmatched. The CDR3 length is 14 residues. Germline V CDR1 and CDR2: MNHNS, SASEGT. The CDR3 coding sequence is TGTGCCAGCAGTGGACGGGACAGGGCCTATGGCTACACCTTC. This sequence encodes CASSGRDRAYGYTF.

This clonotype was counted at least ten times. The chain employs TRBV20-1 and TRBJ2-1, with TRBD2 matching 8 bases. The CDR3 length is 13 residues. J gave up 7 bases and V 5 bases, and 7 bases lay outside the gene matches. In germline, CDR1 is DFQATT, CDR2 SNEGSKA (reference sequence). CDR3 nucleotide sequence: TGCAGTGCTGCATATAGCGGGAAGAATGAGCAGTTCTTC. Translated, it gives CSAAYSGKNEQFF.

This clonotype was detected many times. This chain uses TRBV5-1 with TRBJ2-2; D tentatively reads TRBD1 or TRBD2 (5 bases each). The CDR3 is made up of 17 amino acids. Trimming pared 4 bases from V and 7 bases from J, leaving 23 bases between. Germline V gives CDR1 SGHRS, CDR2 YFSETQ. CDR3: CASSVGGGPGVFGELFF. CDR3 DNA: TGCGCCAGCAGCGTTGGGGGTGGACCCGGAGTGTTCGGGGAGCTGTTTTTT.

This clonotype was picked up many times. This chain joins TRBV28 and TRBJ2-3; 7 bases align to TRBD2. Germline V CDR1 and CDR2: MDHEN, SYDVKM. The CDR3 has 16 residues. The V gene end was trimmed by 5 bases and the J gene end by 6 bases; junction bases not matched to a gene: 14. The CDR3 loop reads CASSLPVGGGSDTQYF. CDR3 nucleotide sequence: TGTGCCAGCAGTCTCCCGGTCGGGGGAGGGTCGGATACGCAGTATTTT.

Ten or more counts support this clonotype. The gene calls are TRBV7-2 and TRBJ1-2, with D unclear. The V gene lost 5 bases and the J gene lost 2 bases, with 6 bases spanning the gap. Per germline, CDR1 SGHTA and CDR2 FQGNSA. The CDR3 is made up of 12 amino acids. CDR3 region: CASSPGNYGYTF. The CDR3 DNA is TGTGCCAGCAGCCCGGGCAACTATGGCTACACCTTC.

This clonotype was recorded many times. The chain combines TRBV20-1 with TRBJ2-2; TRBD1 agrees at 10 bases. The V and J ends lost 2 bases and 6 bases, in that order; junction bases with no gene match: 9. Looked up from germline, CDR1 is DFQATT and CDR2 is SNEGSKA (reference sequence). The CDR3 has 16 amino acids. CDR3 region: CSARRDRGRKAGELFF. CDR3 coding DNA: TGCAGTGCTAGACGAGACAGGGGGCGGAAGGCCGGGGAGCTGTTTTTT.

This clonotype appeared many times. The CDR3 is CASSRGDGDTQYF. The CDR3 DNA is TGTGCCAGCAGCCGCGGGGATGGAGATACGCAGTATTTT. The rearrangement links TRBV3-1 to TRBJ2-3, with D possibly matching TRBD2 (6 bases). The CDR3 spans 13 residues. The germline CDR1 and CDR2 sequences are LGHDT and YNNKEL (reference sequence). The germline V and J ends were trimmed by 4 bases and 5 bases, with 10 bases remaining between them.

The chain is built from TRBV5-6 and TRBJ1-2; TRBD1 matches at 7 bases. The CDR3 runs to 15 residues. CDR1 and CDR2 (germline): SGHDT, YYEEEE. V lost 0 bases, J lost 3 bases, and 5 bases stayed unmatched. Here the CDR3 reads CASSLATGEHYGYTF. The CDR3 coding sequence is TGTGCCAGCAGCTTGGCAACAGGGGAGCACTATGGCTACACCTTC. The variable domain in full, completed from reference TRBV5-6 and TRBJ1-2, reads DAGVTQSPTHLIKTRGQQVTLRCSPKSGHDTVSWYQQALGQGPQFIFQYYEEEERQRGNFPDRFSGHQFPNYSSELNVNALLLGDSALYLCASSLATGEHYGYTFGSGTRLTVV.

This clonotype was observed many times. The V call is TRBV9, the J call TRBJ2-5; D unresolved. The CDR3 is 14 amino acids. V was cut by 0 bases and J by 3 bases, with 9 bases left in between. Germline V gives CDR1 SGDLS, CDR2 YYNGEE. The CDR3 sequence is CASSVEVGKETQYF. The DNA for the CDR3 is TGTGCCAGCAGCGTAGAAGTAGGTAAAGAGACCCAGTACTTC.

This clonotype was seen repeatedly, ten times or more. The chain uses TRBV7-9 and TRBJ2-7; TRBD1 agrees at 7 bases. Germline CDR1 SEHNR, CDR2 FQNEAQ (reference sequence). This CDR3 is 12 amino acids long. Losses at the gene ends were 10 bases for V and 3 bases for J; bases not matched to a gene: 6. CDR3 region: CAIQGVRYEQYV. CDR3 sequence (DNA): TGTGCCATCCAGGGGGTCCGCTACGAGCAGTACGTC.

As for this clonotype: With a much larger clone just one base away, this may be a read error. This chain uses TRBV9 with TRBJ2-3; D is possibly TRBD1 (5 bases). The CDR3 is 14 amino acids. The ends were cut back, 0 bases at V and 4 bases at J, with 9 bases in the middle. Germline CDR1 and CDR2: SGDLS and YYNGEE. For the CDR3, the DNA is TGTGCCAGCAGCGTAGGTCAGGGATCAGATACGCAGTATTTT. Encoded protein: CASSVGQGSDTQYF.

This clonotype was counted ten times or more. This chain links TRBV18 with TRBJ2-6, with D possibly being TRBD2 (5 bases). Trimming left V 3 bases short and J 2 bases short, with 11 bases between. This CDR3 has 16 residues. The germline CDR1 and CDR2 sequences are KGHSH and LQKENI. CDR3 nucleotide sequence: TGTGCCAGCTCACCGATGGACTTTACTGGGGCCAACGTCCTGACTTTC. It yields the protein CASSPMDFTGANVLTF.

The chain links TRBV18 to TRBJ1-6; 8 positions agree with TRBD1. Trimming took 5 bases from V and 9 from J; bases not matched to a gene: 9. The CDR3 contains 15 residues. The germline V gene has CDR1 KGHSH and CDR2 LQKENI. The CDR3 DNA sequence: TGTGCCAGCTCAGCCAGGACAGGGCAATTTTCACCCCTCCACTTT. Translation gives CASSARTGQFSPLHF. Together with reference TRBV18 and TRBJ1-6, the CDR3 gives the full variable domain: NAGVMQNPRHLVRRRGQEARLRCSPMKGHSHVYWYRQLPEEGLKFMVYLQKENIIDESGMPKERFSAEFPKEGPSILRIQQVVRGDSAAYFCASSARTGQFSPLHFGNGTRLTVT.

This clonotype was seen many times. The chain combines TRBV27 with TRBJ2-7, with TRBD2 identical over 11 bases. In germline, CDR1 is MNHEY, CDR2 SMNVEV (reference sequence). The J segment lost 7 bases and the V segment lost 6 bases, leaving 14 bases of the junction unmatched. This CDR3 spans 16 amino acids. The CDR3 is CASSLTSGTNRREQYF. CDR3 nucleotides: TGTGCCAGCAGCCTGACTAGCGGGACGAATCGGCGGGAGCAGTACTTC.

At least ten counts were recorded for this clonotype. This sequence joins TRBV12-3 or TRBV12-4 and TRBJ1-6, with 7 bases fitting TRBD1. This CDR3 has 13 residues. With V trimmed by 4 bases and J by 10 bases, 4 bases remained unmatched. CDR3: CASSSTGESPLHF. CDR3 nucleotide sequence: TGTGCCAGCAGTTCAACAGGGGAGTCACCCCTCCACTTT.

There are many counts of this clonotype. The CDR3 loop is CSARLHSRVGTSTDTQYF. DNA for the CDR3: TGCAGTGCTAGACTCCACTCGCGGGTGGGAACTAGCACAGATACGCAGTATTTT. V usage is TRBV20-1 and J usage is TRBJ2-3, with D maybe TRBD2 (5 bases). Germline values: CDR1 DFQATT, CDR2 SNEGSKA (reference sequence). The CDR3 runs to 18 residues. The V gene lost 2 bases and the J gene lost 0 bases, with 21 bases spanning the gap.

This clonotype was detected only a few times. This rearrangement joins TRBV18 to TRBJ1-5, with D possibly TRBD1 on 5 matching bases. The ends were cut back, 5 bases at V and 3 bases at J, with 20 bases in the middle. The CDR3 totals 17 residues. Germline-derived CDR1 and CDR2 are KGHSH and LQKENI. CDR3 bases: TGTGCCAGCTCATCCCAAACTCAGACAGCGACCAATCAGCCCCAGCATTTT. Its translation is CASSSQTQTATNQPQHF.

This clonotype was counted ten times or more. The chain links TRBV12-3 or TRBV12-4 to TRBJ2-7, with TRBD1 matching over 8 bases. V shed 5 bases and J 7 bases; nucleotides not matched to a gene: 7. This CDR3 spans 13 amino acids. Written as DNA, the CDR3 is TGTGCCAGCAGTCTCGGACAGGGCAGGGAGCAGTACTTC. This gives the protein CASSLGQGREQYF.

This clonotype was detected only a few times. The chain uses TRBV28 and TRBJ2-1; TRBD1 aligns across 9 bases. The germline V gene has CDR1 MDHEN and CDR2 SYDVKM. CDR3 length: 19 amino acids. The V and J ends lost 5 bases and 7 bases, in that order; junction bases with no gene match: 21. Written as DNA, the CDR3 is TGTGCCAGCAGTAGTGGACAGGGGACGGCTAGCGCCCACCTAAATGAGCAGTTCTTC. As protein: CASSSGQGTASAHLNEQFF.

The V and J genes are TRBV5-8 and TRBJ1-1; D call uncertain. The CDR3 is 14 amino acids. The V and J ends lost 7 bases and 2 bases respectively, with 15 bases between them. Germline V gene data show CDR1 as SGHTS and CDR2 as YDEGEE. The CDR3 protein is CASPDDWPNTEAFF. The CDR3 bases are TGTGCCAGCCCCGACGACTGGCCTAACACTGAAGCTTTCTTT.

This clonotype was detected ten times or more. This chain joins TRBV5-6 and TRBJ2-6; TRBD1 might be the D (6 bases). Trimming removed 4 bases at V and 2 bases at J, with 13 bases between. The CDR3 sequence is 16 residues long. The germline V gene has CDR1 SGHDT and CDR2 YYEEEE. This CDR3 reads CASSLTGKAGANVLTF. CDR3 DNA: TGTGCCAGCAGCCTGACAGGAAAGGCTGGGGCCAACGTCCTGACTTTC.

This clonotype showed up many times. The chain uses TRBV3-1 and TRBJ1-6; D ambiguous. The V end was cut by 0 bases, the J end by 5 bases, with 2 bases between. CDR3 size: 13 residues. CDR1 and CDR2 (germline): LGHDT, YNNKEL (reference sequence). The CDR3 DNA sequence: TGTGCCAGCAGCCAAGATCATAATTCACCCCTCCACTTT. Translated: CASSQDHNSPLHF.